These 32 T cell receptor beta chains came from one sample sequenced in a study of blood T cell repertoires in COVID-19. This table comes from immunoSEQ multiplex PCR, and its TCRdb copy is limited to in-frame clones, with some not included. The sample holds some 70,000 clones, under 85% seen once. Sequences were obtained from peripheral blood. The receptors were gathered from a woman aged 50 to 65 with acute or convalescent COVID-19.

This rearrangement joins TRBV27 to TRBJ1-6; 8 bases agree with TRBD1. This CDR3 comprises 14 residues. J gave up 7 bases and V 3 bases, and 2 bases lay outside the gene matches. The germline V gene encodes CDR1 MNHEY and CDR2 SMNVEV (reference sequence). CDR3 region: CASSLDRVNSPLHF. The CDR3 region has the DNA TGTGCCAGCAGTTTGGACAGGGTGAATTCACCCCTCCACTTT.

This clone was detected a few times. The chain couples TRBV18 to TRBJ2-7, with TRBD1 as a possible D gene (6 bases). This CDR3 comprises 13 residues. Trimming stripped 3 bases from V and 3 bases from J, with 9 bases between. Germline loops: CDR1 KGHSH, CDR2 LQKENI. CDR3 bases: TGTGCCAGCTCACCGCAGGGGCTCTACGAGCAGTACTTC. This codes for CASSPQGLYEQYF.

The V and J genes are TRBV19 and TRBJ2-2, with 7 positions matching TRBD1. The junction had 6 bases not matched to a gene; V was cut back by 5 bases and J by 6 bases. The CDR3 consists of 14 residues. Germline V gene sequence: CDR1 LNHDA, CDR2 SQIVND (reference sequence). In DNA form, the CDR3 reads TGTGCCAGTAGTCTCAGGACAGGATCCGGGGAGCTGTTTTTT. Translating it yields CASSLRTGSGELFF.

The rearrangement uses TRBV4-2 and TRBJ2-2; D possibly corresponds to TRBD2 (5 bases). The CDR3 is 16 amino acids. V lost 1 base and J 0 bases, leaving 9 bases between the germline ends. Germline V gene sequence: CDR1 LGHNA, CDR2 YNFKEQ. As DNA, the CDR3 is TGTGCCAGCAGCCAAGGAAGCGGTTCGAACACCGGGGAGCTGTTTTTT. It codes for CASSQGSGSNTGELFF.

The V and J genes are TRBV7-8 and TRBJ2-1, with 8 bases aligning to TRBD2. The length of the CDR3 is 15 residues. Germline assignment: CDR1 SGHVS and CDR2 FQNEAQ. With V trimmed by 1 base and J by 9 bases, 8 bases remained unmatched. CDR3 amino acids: CASSLDGRASGEQFF. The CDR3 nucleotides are TGTGCCAGCAGCTTAGACGGGAGGGCCTCAGGTGAGCAGTTCTTC. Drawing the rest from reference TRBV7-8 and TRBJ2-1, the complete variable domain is GAGVSQSPRYKVAKRGQDVALRCDPISGHVSLFWYQQALGQGPEFLTYFQNEAQLDKSGLPSDRFFAERPEGSVSTLKIQRTQQEDSAVYLCASSLDGRASGEQFFGPGTRLTVL.

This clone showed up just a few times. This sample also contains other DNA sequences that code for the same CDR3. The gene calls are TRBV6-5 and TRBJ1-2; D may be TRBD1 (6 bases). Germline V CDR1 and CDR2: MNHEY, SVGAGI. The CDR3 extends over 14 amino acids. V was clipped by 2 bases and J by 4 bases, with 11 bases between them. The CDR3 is CASSYGGQPYGYTF. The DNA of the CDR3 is TGTGCCAGCAGTTACGGCGGACAGCCCTATGGCTACACCTTC.

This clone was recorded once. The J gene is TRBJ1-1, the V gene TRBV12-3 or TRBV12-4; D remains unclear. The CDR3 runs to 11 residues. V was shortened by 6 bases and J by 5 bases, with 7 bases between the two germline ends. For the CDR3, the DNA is TGTGCCAGCAGCGGGTGGACTGAAGCTTTCTTT. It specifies CASSGWTEAFF.

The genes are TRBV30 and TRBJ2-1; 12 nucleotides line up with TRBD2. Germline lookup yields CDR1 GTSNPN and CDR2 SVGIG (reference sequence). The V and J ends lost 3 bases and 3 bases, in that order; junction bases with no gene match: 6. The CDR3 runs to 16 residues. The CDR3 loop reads CAWRPTSGGRYNEQFF. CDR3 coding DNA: TGTGCCTGGAGACCGACTAGCGGGGGCCGCTACAATGAGCAGTTCTTC. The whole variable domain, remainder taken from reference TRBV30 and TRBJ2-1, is SQTIHQWPATLVQPVGSPLSLECTVEGTSNPNLYWYRQAAGRGLQLLFYSVGIGQISSEVPQNLSASRPQDRQFILSSKKLLLSDSGFYLCAWRPTSGGRYNEQFFGPGTRLTVL.

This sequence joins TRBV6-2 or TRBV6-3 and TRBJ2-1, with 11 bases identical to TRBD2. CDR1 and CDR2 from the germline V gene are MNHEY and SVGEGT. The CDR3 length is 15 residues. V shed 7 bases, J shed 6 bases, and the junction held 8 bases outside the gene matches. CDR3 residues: CASTPSGRFSNEQFF. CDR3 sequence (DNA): TGTGCCAGCACCCCTAGCGGGAGGTTTTCCAATGAGCAGTTCTTC.

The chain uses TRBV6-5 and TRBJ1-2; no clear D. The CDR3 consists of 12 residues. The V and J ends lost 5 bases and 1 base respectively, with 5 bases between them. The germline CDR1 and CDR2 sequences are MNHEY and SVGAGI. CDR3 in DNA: TGTGCCAGCAGTCCCAATAACTATGGCTACACCTTC. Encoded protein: CASSPNNYGYTF.

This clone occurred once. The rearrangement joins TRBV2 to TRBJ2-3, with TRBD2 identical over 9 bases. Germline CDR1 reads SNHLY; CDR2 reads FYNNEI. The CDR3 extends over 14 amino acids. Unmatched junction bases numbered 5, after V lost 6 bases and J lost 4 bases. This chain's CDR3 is CASSLGLAADTQYF. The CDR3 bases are TGTGCCAGCAGCTTGGGACTAGCTGCAGATACGCAGTATTTT.

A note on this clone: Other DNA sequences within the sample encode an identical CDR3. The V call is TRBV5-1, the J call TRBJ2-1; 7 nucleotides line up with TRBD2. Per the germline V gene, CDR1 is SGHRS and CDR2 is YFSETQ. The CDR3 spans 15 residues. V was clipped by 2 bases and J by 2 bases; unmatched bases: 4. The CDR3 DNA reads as TGCGCCAGCAGCTTAGTAGCGGGCGCCTACAATGAGCAGTTCTTC. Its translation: CASSLVAGAYNEQFF. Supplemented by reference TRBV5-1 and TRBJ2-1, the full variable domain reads KAGVTQTPRYLIKTRGQQVTLSCSPISGHRSVSWYQQTPGQGLQFLFEYFSETQRNKGNFPGRFSGRQFSNSRSEMNVSTLELGDSALYLCASSLVAGAYNEQFFGPGTRLTVL.

CDR3 region: CASSLTLVDTQYF. DNA of the CDR3: TGTGCCAGCAGCTTAACGTTAGTAGATACGCAGTATTTT. V usage is TRBV7-3 and J usage is TRBJ2-3; D remains ambiguous. Germline lookup yields CDR1 SGHTA and CDR2 FQGTGA. V gave up 0 bases and J gave up 5 bases, with 6 bases separating them. The length of the CDR3 is 13 residues. The full variable domain, in which reference TRBV7-3 and TRBJ2-3 provide the parts outside the CDR3, is GAGVSQTPSNKVTEKGKYVELRCDPISGHTALYWYRQSLGQGPEFLIYFQGTGAADDSGLPNDRFFAVRPEGSVSTLKIQRTERGDSAVYLCASSLTLVDTQYFGPGTRLTVL.

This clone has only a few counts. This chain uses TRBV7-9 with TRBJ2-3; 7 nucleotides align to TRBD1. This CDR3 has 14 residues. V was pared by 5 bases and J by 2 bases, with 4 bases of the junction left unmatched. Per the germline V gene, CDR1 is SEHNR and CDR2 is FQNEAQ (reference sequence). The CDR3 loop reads CASSTQGNTDTQYF. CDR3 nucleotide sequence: TGTGCCAGCAGCACACAGGGGAACACAGATACGCAGTATTTT.

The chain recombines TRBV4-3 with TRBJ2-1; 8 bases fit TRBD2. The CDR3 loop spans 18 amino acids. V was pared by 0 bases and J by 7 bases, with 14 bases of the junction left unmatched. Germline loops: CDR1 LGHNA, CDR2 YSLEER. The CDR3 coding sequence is TGCGCCAGCAGCCAAGATCTAGGGGGGGCGGGAGGCCGGAATGAGCAGTTCTTC. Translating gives CASSQDLGGAGGRNEQFF.

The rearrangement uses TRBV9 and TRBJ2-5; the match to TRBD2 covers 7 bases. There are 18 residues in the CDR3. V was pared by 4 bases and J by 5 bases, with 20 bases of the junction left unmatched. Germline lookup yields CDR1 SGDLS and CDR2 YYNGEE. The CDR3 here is CASSPASGAGRWGETQYF. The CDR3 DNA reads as TGTGCCAGCAGCCCGGCGAGCGGAGCGGGACGCTGGGGGGAGACCCAGTACTTC.

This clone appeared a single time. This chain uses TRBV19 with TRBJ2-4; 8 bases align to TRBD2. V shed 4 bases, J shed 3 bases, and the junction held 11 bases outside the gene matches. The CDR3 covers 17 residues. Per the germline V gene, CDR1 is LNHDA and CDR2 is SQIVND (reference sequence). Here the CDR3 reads CASSNLAGKVGKNIQYF. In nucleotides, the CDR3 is TGTGCCAGTAGTAACTTAGCGGGGAAGGTCGGCAAAAACATTCAGTACTTC.

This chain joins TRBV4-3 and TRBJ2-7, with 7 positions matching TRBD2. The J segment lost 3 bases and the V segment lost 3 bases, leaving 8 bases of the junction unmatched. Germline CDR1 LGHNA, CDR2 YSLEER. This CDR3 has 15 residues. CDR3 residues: CASSQGVSGIYEQYF. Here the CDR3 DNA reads TGCGCCAGCAGCCAGGGCGTCAGCGGGATCTACGAGCAGTACTTC.

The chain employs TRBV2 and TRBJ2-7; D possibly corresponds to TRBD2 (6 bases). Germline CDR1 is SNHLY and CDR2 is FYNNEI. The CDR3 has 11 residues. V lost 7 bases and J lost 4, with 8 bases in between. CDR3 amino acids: CASMGGYEQYF. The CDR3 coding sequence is TGTGCCAGCATGGGGGGTTACGAGCAGTACTTC.

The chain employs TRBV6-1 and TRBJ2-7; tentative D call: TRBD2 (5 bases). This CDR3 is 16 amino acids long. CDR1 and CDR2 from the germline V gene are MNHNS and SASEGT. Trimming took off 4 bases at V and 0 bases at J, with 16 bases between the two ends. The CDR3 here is CASSVRAVSGSYEQYF. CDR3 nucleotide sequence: TGTGCCAGCAGTGTGCGGGCGGTCAGCGGCTCCTACGAGCAGTACTTC.

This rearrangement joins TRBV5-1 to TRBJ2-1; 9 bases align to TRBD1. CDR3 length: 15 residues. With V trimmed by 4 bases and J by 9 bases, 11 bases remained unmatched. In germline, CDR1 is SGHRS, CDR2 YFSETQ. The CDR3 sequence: CASSVTPGQGSEQFF. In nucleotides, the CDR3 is TGCGCCAGCAGCGTGACTCCGGGACAGGGCAGTGAGCAGTTCTTC.

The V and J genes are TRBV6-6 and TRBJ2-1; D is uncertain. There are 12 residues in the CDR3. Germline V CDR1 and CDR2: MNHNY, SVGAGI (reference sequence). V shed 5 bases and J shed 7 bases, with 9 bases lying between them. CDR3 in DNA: TGTGCCAGCAGTCCCCACAGTAATGAGCAGTTCTTC. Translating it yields CASSPHSNEQFF.

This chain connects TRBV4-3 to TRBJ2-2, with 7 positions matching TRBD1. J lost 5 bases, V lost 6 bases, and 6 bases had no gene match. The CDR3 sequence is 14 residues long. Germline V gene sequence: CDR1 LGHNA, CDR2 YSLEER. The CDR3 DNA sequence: TGCGCCAGCAGACAGGGGTCGTGGACCGGGGAGCTGTTTTTT. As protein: CASRQGSWTGELFF.

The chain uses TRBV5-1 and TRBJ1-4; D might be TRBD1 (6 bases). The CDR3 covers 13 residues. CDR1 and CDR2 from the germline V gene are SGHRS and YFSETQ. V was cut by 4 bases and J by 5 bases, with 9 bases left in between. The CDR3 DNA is TGCGCCAGCAGCCCAGGACAGAATGAAAAACTGTTTTTT. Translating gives CASSPGQNEKLFF.

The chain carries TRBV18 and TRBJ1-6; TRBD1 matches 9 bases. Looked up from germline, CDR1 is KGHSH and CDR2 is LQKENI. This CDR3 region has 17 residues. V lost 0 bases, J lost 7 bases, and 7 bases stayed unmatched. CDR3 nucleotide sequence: TGTGCCAGCTCACCACCGAATCGACAGGGGGGCAATTCACCCCTCCACTTT. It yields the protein CASSPPNRQGGNSPLHF. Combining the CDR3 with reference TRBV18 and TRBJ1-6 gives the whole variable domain NAGVMQNPRHLVRRRGQEARLRCSPMKGHSHVYWYRQLPEEGLKFMVYLQKENIIDESGMPKERFSAEFPKEGPSILRIQQVVRGDSAAYFCASSPPNRQGGNSPLHFGNGTRLTVT.

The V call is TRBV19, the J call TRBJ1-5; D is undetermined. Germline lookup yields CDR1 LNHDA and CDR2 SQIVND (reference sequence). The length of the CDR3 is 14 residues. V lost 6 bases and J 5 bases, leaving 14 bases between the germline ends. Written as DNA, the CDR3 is TGTGCCAGTAGGAGAGGGCAGACCTATCAGCCCCAGCATTTT. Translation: CASRRGQTYQPQHF. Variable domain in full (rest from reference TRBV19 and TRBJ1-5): DGGITQSPKYLFRKEGQNVTLSCEQNLNHDAMYWYRQDPGQGLRLIYYSQIVNDFQKGDIAEGYSVSREKKESFPLTVTSAQKNPTAFYLCASRRGQTYQPQHFGDGTRLSIL.

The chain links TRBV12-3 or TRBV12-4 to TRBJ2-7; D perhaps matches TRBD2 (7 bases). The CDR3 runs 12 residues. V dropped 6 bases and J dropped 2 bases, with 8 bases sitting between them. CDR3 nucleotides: TGTGCCAGCAGCGGGGGGCCCTACGAGCAGTACTTC. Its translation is CASSGGPYEQYF.

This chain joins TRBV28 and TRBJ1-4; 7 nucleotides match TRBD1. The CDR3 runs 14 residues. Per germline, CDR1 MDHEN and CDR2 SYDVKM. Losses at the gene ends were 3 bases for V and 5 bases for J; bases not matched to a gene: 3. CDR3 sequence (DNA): TGTGCCAGCAGTTTGGCAGGGGGAAATGAAAAACTGTTTTTT. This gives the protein CASSLAGGNEKLFF.

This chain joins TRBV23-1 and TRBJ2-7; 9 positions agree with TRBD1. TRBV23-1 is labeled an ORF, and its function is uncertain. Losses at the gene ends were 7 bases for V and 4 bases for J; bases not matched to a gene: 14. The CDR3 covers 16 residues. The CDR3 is CASTPRKDRGGYEQYF. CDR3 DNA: TGCGCCAGCACCCCCAGGAAGGACAGGGGAGGGTACGAGCAGTACTTC.

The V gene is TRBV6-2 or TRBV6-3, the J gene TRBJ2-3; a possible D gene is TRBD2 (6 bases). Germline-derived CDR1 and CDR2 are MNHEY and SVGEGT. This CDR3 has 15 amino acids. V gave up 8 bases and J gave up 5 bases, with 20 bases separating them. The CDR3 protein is CASGPHTGAVDTQYF. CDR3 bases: TGTGCCAGCGGCCCTCATACGGGAGCGGTAGATACGCAGTATTTT.

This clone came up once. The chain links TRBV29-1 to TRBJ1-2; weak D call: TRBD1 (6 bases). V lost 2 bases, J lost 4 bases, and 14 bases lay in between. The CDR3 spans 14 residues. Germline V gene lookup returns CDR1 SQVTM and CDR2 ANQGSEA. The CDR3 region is CSVELQGSTYGYTF. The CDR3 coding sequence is TGCAGCGTTGAATTACAGGGCTCTACCTATGGCTACACCTTC.

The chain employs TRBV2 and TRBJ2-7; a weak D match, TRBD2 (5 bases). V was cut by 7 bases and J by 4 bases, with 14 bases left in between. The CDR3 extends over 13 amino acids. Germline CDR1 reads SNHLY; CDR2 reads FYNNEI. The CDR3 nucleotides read TGTGCCAGCAAGCGGCAAGATCTTTACGAGCAGTACTTC. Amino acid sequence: CASKRQDLYEQYF.